Listed below are T cell receptor beta chains from one sample, sequenced in a study of blood T cell repertoires in COVID-19. Using immunoSEQ multiplex PCR, the repertoire was profiled, and TCRdb retains in-frame clones only, with some absent. The data contain more than 300,000 clones, around 89% of them singletons. Sequenced input: peripheral blood. These receptors came from a woman aged 40-49 years with COVID-19, enrolled during active disease. Each CDR3 is given with its conserved first and last residue. The D gene is left open where the match is weak. Some rows have no size entry. The others give once, few or many, or a class for an expanded clone.

TRBV28	TRBJ1-4	.	.	TGTGCCAGCAGTTTCAGGAAGCCTGCAACTAATGAAAAACTGTTTTTT	CASSFRKPATNEKLFF
TRBV10-3	TRBJ2-4	once	TRBD1	TGTGCCATCAGTGAGTCGAAGGGGGCCGCCAAAAACATTCAGTACTTC	CAISESKGAAKNIQYF
TRBV7-2	TRBJ2-1	.	.	TGTGCCAGCAGCTCCTGGGGCAACAATGAGCAGTTCTTC	CASSSWGNNEQFF
TRBV28	TRBJ2-2	.	.	TGTGCCAGCAGTAGGGGATCAGGCACCGGGGAGCTGTTTTTT	CASSRGSGTGELFF
TRBV29-1	TRBJ1-1	once	.	TGCAGCGTTGCATCGGGGATGAACACTGAAGCTTTCTTT	CSVASGMNTEAFF
TRBV27	TRBJ1-6	.	TRBD1	TGTGCCAGCAGTCTGAGAACCGGGACAGCAAATTCACCCCTCCACTTT	CASSLRTGTANSPLHF
TRBV27	TRBJ2-4	.	.	TGTGCCAGCAGTTTAATGGGGGGAAAGGAGACCAAAAACATTCAGTACTTC	CASSLMGGKETKNIQYF
TRBV7-3	TRBJ2-1	.	TRBD2	TGTGCCAGCAGCTTATCGGGACTAGCGGGAGGGCGGTACAATGAGCAGTTCTTC	CASSLSGLAGGRYNEQFF
TRBV7-3	TRBJ2-1	.	TRBD2	TGTGCCAGCAGCTCGATAGCGGGAGTGCGGTACAATGAGCAGTTCTTC	CASSSIAGVRYNEQFF
TRBV30	TRBJ1-1	.	.	TGTGCCTGGACAGGGGTGAACACTGAAGCTTTCTTT	CAWTGVNTEAFF
TRBV28	TRBJ2-5	.	.	TGTGCCAGCTTTGGACAGATACAAGAGACCCAGTACTTC	CASFGQIQETQYF
TRBV5-6	TRBJ1-2	once	.	TGTGCCAGCACCCCCCGGGGGTCCTCGGGCTACACCTTC	CASTPRGSSGYTF
TRBV11-2	TRBJ1-4	.	TRBD1	TGTGCCAGCAGCTTAGGAACGCAGACAGGGCTCGGTGAAAAACTGTTTTTT	CASSLGTQTGLGEKLFF
TRBV9	TRBJ1-3	.	TRBD1	TGTGCCAGCAGCGTAGTGGGACAGGCGCCCTCTGGAAACACCATATATTTT	CASSVVGQAPSGNTIYF
TRBV6-6	TRBJ2-5	.	.	TGTGCCAGCTTTAGGGGTGGTGTCCGTGAGACCCAGTACTTC	CASFRGGVRETQYF
TRBV13	TRBJ2-4	.	.	TGTGCCAGCAATTTATTAGCCAAAAACATTCAGTACTTC	CASNLLAKNIQYF
TRBV28	TRBJ1-5	once	TRBD1	TGTGCCAGCAGTTTCCCGGGACAGGGAGTTCAGCCCCAGCATTTT	CASSFPGQGVQPQHF
TRBV28	TRBJ1-2	once	TRBD1	TGTGCCAGCAAAGAGACAGGGTCTCTCTATGGCTACACCTTC	CASKETGSLYGYTF
TRBV5-6	TRBJ1-4	.	.	TGTGCCAGCAGCTTGGACCAGGGGTTTGAAAAACTGTTTTTT	CASSLDQGFEKLFF
TRBV7-9	TRBJ1-2	.	.	TGTGCCAGCAGCCCCGGATCGACTCGAGGCTACACCTTC	CASSPGSTRGYTF
TRBV5-6	TRBJ1-1	.	.	TGTGCCAGCAGCTTGAGGCGGGACACTGAAGCTTTCTTT	CASSLRRDTEAFF
TRBV5-1	TRBJ2-5	.	TRBD2	TGCGCCAGCAGCTTGGATCTGACTAGCTGGAAAGGGGAGACCCAGTACTTC	CASSLDLTSWKGETQYF
TRBV28	TRBJ1-5	.	TRBD1	TGTGCCAGCAGTCCACAGGGGGTTAGCAATCAGCCCCAGCATTTT	CASSPQGVSNQPQHF
TRBV10-3	TRBJ2-5	.	TRBD1	TGTGCCATCAGTGTAGGGACAGGGCCCATAGAGACCCAGTACTTC	CAISVGTGPIETQYF
TRBV27	TRBJ2-7	.	.	TGTGCCGTTCGCAGGTCGGGGGCCTACGAGCAGTACTTC	CAVRRSGAYEQYF
TRBV5-1	TRBJ1-1	.	.	TGCGCCAGCAGCTTGGTAGGGGAGGTCACTGAAGCTTTCTTT	CASSLVGEVTEAFF
TRBV19	TRBJ1-2	.	TRBD1	TGTGCCAGTACCTCGACAGGGTCCAGTGGCTACACCTTC	CASTSTGSSGYTF
TRBV9	TRBJ1-1	.	.	TGTGCCAGCAGCGTAGACCCAGGGTCGAACACTGAAGCTTTCTTT	CASSVDPGSNTEAFF
TRBV7-2	TRBJ1-5	.	TRBD1	TGTGCCAGCAGCAAGGGACAGATGAATCAGCCCCAGCATTTT	CASSKGQMNQPQHF
TRBV5-5	TRBJ1-1	.	.	TGTGCCAGCAGTAAACAGGGTCAGGACACTGAAGCTTTCTTT	CASSKQGQDTEAFF
TRBV25-1	TRBJ1-3	.	.	TGTGCCAGCAGTCCGGGGGGACAAGACACCATATATTTT	CASSPGGQDTIYF
TRBV4-3	TRBJ1-1	.	.	TGCGCCAGCAGCCAAAAACAAACGAACACTGAAGCTTTCTTT	CASSQKQTNTEAFF
TRBV6-1	TRBJ1-1	.	.	TGTGCCAGCAGTGAACTCCCCAGGGTTGTAACTGAAGCTTTCTTT	CASSELPRVVTEAFF
TRBV6-5	TRBJ1-4	.	TRBD1	TGTGCCAGCAGTTTCCCTCCGGGACAGAATGAAAAACTGTTTTTT	CASSFPPGQNEKLFF
TRBV9	TRBJ1-5	.	.	TGTGCCAGCAGCGCCGGGTTTGGCAATCAGCCCCAGCATTTT	CASSAGFGNQPQHF
TRBV9	TRBJ1-1	.	.	TGTGCCAGCAGCGTAGATACGGGGAACACTGAAGCTTTCTTT	CASSVDTGNTEAFF
TRBV19	TRBJ1-2	once	.	TGTGCCAGTGAGGAGGGGTACCGAAACCTTGGCTACACCTTC	CASEEGYRNLGYTF
TRBV12-3/TRBV12-4	TRBJ1-2	.	TRBD1	TGTGCCAGCAGGGTGACAGGGTATGGCTACACCTTC	CASRVTGYGYTF
TRBV10-3	TRBJ1-1	once	.	TGTGCCATCAGTGAGGGCGGGTTCGGCACTGAAGCTTTCTTT	CAISEGGFGTEAFF
TRBV6-6	TRBJ1-5	.	.	TGTGCCAGCAGTTACTGGGGGGGCGAGGATCAGCCCCAGCATTTT	CASSYWGGEDQPQHF
TRBV5-6	TRBJ2-7	.	TRBD2	TGTGCCAGCAGCCACCGCTACGGACTAGCAGCATACGAGCAGTACTTC	CASSHRYGLAAYEQYF
TRBV6-2/TRBV6-3	TRBJ1-1	.	.	TGTGCCAGCAGTCCCAATCTGAACACTGAAGCTTTCTTT	CASSPNLNTEAFF
TRBV6-6	TRBJ1-5	.	.	TGTGCCAGCAGTTACGGGCAGGTTAGCAATCAGCCCCAGCATTTT	CASSYGQVSNQPQHF
TRBV10-1	TRBJ2-1	.	TRBD2	TGCGCCAGCAGTGAGGCTGGAACGGGACTAGCGGATTACAATGAGCAGTTCTTC	CASSEAGTGLADYNEQFF
TRBV6-4	TRBJ2-2	.	TRBD1	TGTGCCAGCAGTGACTGGAACAGGGGGCGTCCCGGGGAGCTGTTTTTT	CASSDWNRGRPGELFF
TRBV30	TRBJ1-4	.	.	TGTGCCTGGAAGAGTATTTCACTAGGGGAAAAACTGTTTTTT	CAWKSISLGEKLFF
TRBV27	TRBJ2-7	.	.	TGTGCCAGCAGTTTATCGAGGCCTCCCCCTTGGGAGCAGTACTTC	CASSLSRPPPWEQYF
TRBV5-1	TRBJ2-1	.	TRBD2	TGCGCCAGCAGCGATGGGGCGGGGGGAGGTTACAATGAGCAGTTCTTC	CASSDGAGGGYNEQFF
TRBV6-5	TRBJ1-6	once	.	TGTGCCAGCAGTTCACTCGTTGGGGGCCGGGATTCACCCCTCCACTTT	CASSSLVGGRDSPLHF
TRBV5-8	TRBJ1-1	.	TRBD1	TGTGCCAGCAGAGCCGGGACAGGGAGGGTGAACACTGAAGCTTTCTTT	CASRAGTGRVNTEAFF
TRBV7-8	TRBJ1-6	.	TRBD1	TGTGCCAGCACCTGGACAGGGGGCGGATCACCCCTCCACTTT	CASTWTGGGSPLHF
TRBV5-5	TRBJ2-7	.	TRBD1	TGTGCCAGCAGCCTAGACAGGGGCCTCTCCTACGAGCAGTACTTC	CASSLDRGLSYEQYF
TRBV2	TRBJ1-1	.	.	TGTGCCAGCCGACTTGACAGGTCCTTCACTGAAGCTTTCTTT	CASRLDRSFTEAFF